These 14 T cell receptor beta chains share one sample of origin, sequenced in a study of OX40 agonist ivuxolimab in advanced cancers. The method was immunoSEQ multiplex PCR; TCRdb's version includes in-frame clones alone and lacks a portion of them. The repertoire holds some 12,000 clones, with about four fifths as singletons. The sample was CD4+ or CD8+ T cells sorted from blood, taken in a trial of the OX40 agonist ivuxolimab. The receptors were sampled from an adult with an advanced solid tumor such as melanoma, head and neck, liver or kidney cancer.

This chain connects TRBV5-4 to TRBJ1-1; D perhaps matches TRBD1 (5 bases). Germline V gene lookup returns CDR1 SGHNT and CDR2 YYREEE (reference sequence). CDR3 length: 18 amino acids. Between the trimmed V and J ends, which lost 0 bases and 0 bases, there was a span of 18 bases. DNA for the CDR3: TGTGCCAGCAGCTTGGGGGGGACGGTAAGATTATTGAACACTGAAGCTTTCTTT. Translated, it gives CASSLGGTVRLLNTEAFF. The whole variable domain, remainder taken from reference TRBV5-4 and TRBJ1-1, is ETGVTQSPTHLIKTRGQQVTLRCSSQSGHNTVSWYQQALGQGPQFIFQYYREEENGRGNFPPRFSGLQFPNYSSELNVNALELDDSALYLCASSLGGTVRLLNTEAFFGQGTRLTVV.

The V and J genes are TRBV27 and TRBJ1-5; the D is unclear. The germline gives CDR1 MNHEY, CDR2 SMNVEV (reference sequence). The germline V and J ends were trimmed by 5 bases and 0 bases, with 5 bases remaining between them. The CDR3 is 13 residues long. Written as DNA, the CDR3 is TGTGCCAGCAGTCCCGATAGCAATCAGCCCCAGCATTTT. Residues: CASSPDSNQPQHF.

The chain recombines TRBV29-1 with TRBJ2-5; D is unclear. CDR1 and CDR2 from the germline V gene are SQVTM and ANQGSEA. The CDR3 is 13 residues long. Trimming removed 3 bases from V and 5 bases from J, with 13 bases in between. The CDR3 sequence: CSVEGGERETQYF. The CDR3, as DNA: TGCAGCGTTGAGGGCGGAGAGAGGGAGACCCAGTACTTC. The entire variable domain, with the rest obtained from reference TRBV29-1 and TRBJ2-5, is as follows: SAVISQKPSRDICQRGTSLTIQCQVDSQVTMMFWYRQQPGQSLTLIATANQGSEATYESGFVIDKFPISRPNLTFSTLTVSNMSPEDSSIYLCSVEGGERETQYFGPGTRLLVL.

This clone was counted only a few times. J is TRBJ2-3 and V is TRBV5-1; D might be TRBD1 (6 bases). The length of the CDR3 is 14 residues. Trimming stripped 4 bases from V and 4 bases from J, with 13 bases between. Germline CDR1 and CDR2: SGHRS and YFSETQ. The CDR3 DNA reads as TGCGCCAGCAGCAGAAGCAGGGGCTCAGATACGCAGTATTTT. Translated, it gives CASSRSRGSDTQYF.

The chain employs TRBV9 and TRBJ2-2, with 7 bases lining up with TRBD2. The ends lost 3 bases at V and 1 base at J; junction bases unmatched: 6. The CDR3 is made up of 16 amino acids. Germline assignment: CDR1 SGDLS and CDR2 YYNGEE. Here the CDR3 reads CASSGDRGENTGELFF. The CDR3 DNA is TGTGCCAGCAGCGGGGATCGGGGGGAGAACACCGGGGAGCTGTTTTTT.

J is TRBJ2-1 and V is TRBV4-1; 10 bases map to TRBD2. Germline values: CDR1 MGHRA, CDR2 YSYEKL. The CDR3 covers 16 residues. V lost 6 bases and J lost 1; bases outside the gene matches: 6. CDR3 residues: CASREGLASSYNEQFF. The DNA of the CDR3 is TGCGCCAGCAGAGAGGGACTAGCGAGTTCCTACAATGAGCAGTTCTTC.

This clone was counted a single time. The CDR3 protein is CASRPRTSGGSLKETQYF. DNA for the CDR3: TGTGCCAGCAGACCGAGGACTAGCGGGGGGTCTTTAAAAGAGACCCAGTACTTC. The chain links TRBV2 to TRBJ2-5; the match to TRBD2 covers 14 bases. This CDR3 comprises 18 residues. V trimming: 6 bases; J trimming: 3 bases; junction bases outside the gene matches: 12. Germline V lookup: CDR1 SNHLY, CDR2 FYNNEI. Full variable domain (missing parts from reference TRBV2 and TRBJ2-5): EPEVTQTPSHQVTQMGQEVILRCVPISNHLYFYWYRQILGQKVEFLVSFYNNEISEKSEIFDDQFSVERPDGSNFTLKIRSTKLEDSAMYFCASRPRTSGGSLKETQYFGPGTRLLVL.

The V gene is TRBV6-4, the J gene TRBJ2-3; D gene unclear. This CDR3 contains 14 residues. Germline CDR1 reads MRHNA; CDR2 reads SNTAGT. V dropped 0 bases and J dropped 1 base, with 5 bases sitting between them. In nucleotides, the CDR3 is TGTGCCAGCAGTGACTCCCCGGGCACAGATACGCAGTATTTT. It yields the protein CASSDSPGTDTQYF.

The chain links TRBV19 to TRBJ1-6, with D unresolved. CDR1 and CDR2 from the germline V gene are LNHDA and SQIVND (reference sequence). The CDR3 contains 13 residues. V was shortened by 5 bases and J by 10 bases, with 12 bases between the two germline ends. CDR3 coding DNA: TGTGCCAGTAGTTCTAGGCCAGACTCACCCCTCCACTTT. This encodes CASSSRPDSPLHF.

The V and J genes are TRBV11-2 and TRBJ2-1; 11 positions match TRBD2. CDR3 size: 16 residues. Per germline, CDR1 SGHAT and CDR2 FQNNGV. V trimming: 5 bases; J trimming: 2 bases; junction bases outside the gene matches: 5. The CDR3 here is CASSPLAGGAYNEQFF. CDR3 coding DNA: TGTGCCAGCAGCCCTTTAGCGGGGGGGGCCTACAATGAGCAGTTCTTC.

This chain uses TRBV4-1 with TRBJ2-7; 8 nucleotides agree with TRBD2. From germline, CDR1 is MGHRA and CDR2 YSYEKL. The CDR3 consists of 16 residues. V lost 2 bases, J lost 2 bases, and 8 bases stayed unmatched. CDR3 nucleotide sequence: TGCGCCAGCAGCCAAACGGCAGCGGGAGTGCCCTACGAGCAGTACTTC. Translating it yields CASSQTAAGVPYEQYF.

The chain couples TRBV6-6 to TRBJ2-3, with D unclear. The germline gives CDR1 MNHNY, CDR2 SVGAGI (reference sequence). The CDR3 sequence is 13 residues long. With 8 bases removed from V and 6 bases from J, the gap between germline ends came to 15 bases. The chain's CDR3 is CASSSGLGDTQYF. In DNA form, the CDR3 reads TGTGCCAGCTCCTCCGGCCTGGGCGATACGCAGTATTTT.

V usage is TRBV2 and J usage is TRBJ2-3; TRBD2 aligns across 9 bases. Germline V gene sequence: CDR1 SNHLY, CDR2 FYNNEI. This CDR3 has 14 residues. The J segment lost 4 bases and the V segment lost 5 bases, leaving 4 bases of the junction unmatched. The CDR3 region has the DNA TGTGCCAGCAGTCTCCGACTAGCGGCAGATACGCAGTATTTT. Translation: CASSLRLAADTQYF.

The CDR3 region is CASSLGQGTDTQYF. The CDR3 DNA is TGTGCCAGCAGTTTAGGGCAGGGTACAGATACGCAGTATTTT. The chain is built from TRBV27 and TRBJ2-3; possibly TRBD1 for D (5 bases). V shed 2 bases and J shed 3 bases, with 9 bases lying between them. The CDR3 has 14 amino acids. The germline V gene encodes CDR1 MNHEY and CDR2 SMNVEV (reference sequence).